Listed below are T cell receptor beta chains from one sample, sequenced in a study of shared clonotypes between healthy human individuals. Clones were sequenced by immunoSEQ multiplex PCR, and TCRdb holds only the in-frame ones, with some missing. The sample has about 470,000 clones, about four fifths seen once. Sequenced material: PBMCs. The receptors here all came from a woman aged 40 to 55 in good health. Some clones in this sample may be carry-over from other donors' samples. Both conserved end residues are part of each CDR3. The order of the fields is clone size, D gene, J gene, V gene, CDR3 DNA, CDR3 protein. The D gene is left open where the match is weak. Rows may omit the clone size; those that give it use once, few, many or a size class.

>many|TRBD1|TRBJ2-3|TRBV5-4
TGTGCCAGCAGCTCGAGGGACAGGTACACAGATACGCAGTATTTT
CASSSRDRYTDTQYF
>.|.|TRBJ2-5|TRBV28
TGTGCCAGCTCTCGCCGGGCAGGGGAAGAGACCCAGTACTTC
CASSRRAGEETQYF
>.|TRBD2|TRBJ2-5|TRBV15
TGTGCCACCAGCAGAGGGACTAGCCAAGAGACCCAGTACTTC
CATSRGTSQETQYF
>.|.|TRBJ2-3|TRBV7-9
TGTGCCAGCAACACTTTACCTTCAGATACGCAGTATTTT
CASNTLPSDTQYF
>few|TRBD1|TRBJ1-4|TRBV28
TGTGCCAGCAGTGCTACAGGGGGGAAGAGCGAAAAACTGTTTTTT
CASSATGGKSEKLFF
>.|TRBD2|TRBJ2-3|TRBV19
TGTGCCAGTAGTATTGCAGCGGGAGTGGATACGCAGTATTTT
CASSIAAGVDTQYF
>.|.|TRBJ2-7|TRBV5-1
TGCGCCAGCAGCTTGGAGCCGGGAGCCACTACCGAGCAGTACTTC
CASSLEPGATTEQYF
>.|TRBD1|TRBJ2-7|TRBV13
TGTGCCAGCACCAGGGGGCTAGCGACCTACGAGCAGTACTTC
CASTRGLATYEQYF
>.|.|TRBJ2-7|TRBV21-1
TGTGCCAGCAGCGCGAGAAGGGGGTTACCGAGCGAGCAGTACTTC
CASSARRGLPSEQYF
>.|TRBD2|TRBJ2-5|TRBV15
TGTGCCACCAGCAGAGGGGCGGGAGGGCCGCAGACCCAGTACTTC
CATSRGAGGPQTQYF
>.|.|TRBJ2-4|TRBV5-1
TGCGCCAGCAGCTTAGGGGTGGGAGCCAAAAACATTCAGTACTTC
CASSLGVGAKNIQYF
>.|TRBD1|TRBJ2-7|TRBV7-6
TGTGCCAGCAGCCCCGGACAGGCCCCCTACGAGCAGTACTTC
CASSPGQAPYEQYF
>.|.|TRBJ1-1|TRBV20-1
TGCAGTGCTCTGGGGAACACTGAAGCTTTCTTT
CSALGNTEAFF
>few|.|TRBJ2-3|TRBV27
TGTGCCAGCAGTTCCGCCCGCACAGATACGCAGTATTTT
CASSSARTDTQYF
>.|TRBD1|TRBJ2-7|TRBV11-1
TGTGCCAGCAGCTTAGGTCTCGGGACAGGGAACGAGCAGTACTTC
CASSLGLGTGNEQYF
>.|TRBD1|TRBJ1-2|TRBV7-2
TGTGCCAGCAGCCGACAGGGAAGAGATGGCTACACCTTC
CASSRQGRDGYTF
>.|.|TRBJ2-5|TRBV9
TGTGCCAGCAGCGTAGACGGGCCAGGGACCCAGTACTTC
CASSVDGPGTQYF
>.|.|TRBJ2-3|TRBV9
TGTGCCAGCAGCGTAGGTAGCACAGATACGCAGTATTTT
CASSVGSTDTQYF
>.|.|TRBJ2-1|TRBV11-2
TGTGCCAGCAGCGGGTCGGGGCTTGGGGAGCAGTTCTTC
CASSGSGLGEQFF